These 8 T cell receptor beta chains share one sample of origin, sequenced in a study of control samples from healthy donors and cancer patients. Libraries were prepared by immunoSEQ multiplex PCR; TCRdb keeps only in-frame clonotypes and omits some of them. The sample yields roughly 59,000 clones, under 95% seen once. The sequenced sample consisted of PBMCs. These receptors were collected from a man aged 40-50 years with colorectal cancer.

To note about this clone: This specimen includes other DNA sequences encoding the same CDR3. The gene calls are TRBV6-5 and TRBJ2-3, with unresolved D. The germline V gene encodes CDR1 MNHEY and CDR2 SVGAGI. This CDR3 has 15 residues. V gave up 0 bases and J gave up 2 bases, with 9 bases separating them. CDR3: CASSYSGPPTDTQYF. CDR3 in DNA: TGTGCCAGCAGTTACTCCGGACCCCCCACAGATACGCAGTATTTT.

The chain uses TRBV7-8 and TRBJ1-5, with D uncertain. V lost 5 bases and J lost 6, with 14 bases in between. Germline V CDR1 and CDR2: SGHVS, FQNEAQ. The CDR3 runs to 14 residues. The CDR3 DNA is TGTGCCAGCAGCACCAACGCTGGATTTCAGCCCCAGCATTTT. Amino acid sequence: CASSTNAGFQPQHF.

This CDR3 reads CASSLSTDTQYF. CDR3 bases: TGTGCCAGCAGCTTAAGCACAGATACGCAGTATTTT. The chain uses TRBV7-3 and TRBJ2-3; no firm D call. The CDR3 sequence is 12 residues long. The V end lost 1 base, the J end lost 1 base, and 0 bases lay between the germline ends. The germline V gene encodes CDR1 SGHTA and CDR2 FQGTGA.

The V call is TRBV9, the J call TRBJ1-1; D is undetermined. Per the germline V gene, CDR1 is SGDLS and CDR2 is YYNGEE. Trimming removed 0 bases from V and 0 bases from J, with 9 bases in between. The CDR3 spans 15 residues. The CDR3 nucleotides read TGTGCCAGCAGCGTAGGGGCAAATGTGAACACTGAAGCTTTCTTT. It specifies CASSVGANVNTEAFF.

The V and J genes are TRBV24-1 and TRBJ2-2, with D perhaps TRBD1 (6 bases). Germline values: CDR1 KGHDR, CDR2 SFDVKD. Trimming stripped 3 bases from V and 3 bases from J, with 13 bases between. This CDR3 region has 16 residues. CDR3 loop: CATSDPDRQHTGELFF. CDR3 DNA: TGTGCCACCAGTGATCCGGACAGACAACACACCGGGGAGCTGTTTTTT.

The CDR3 region is CASIGGDFTEAFF. CDR3 DNA: TGTGCCAGCATTGGAGGGGATTTCACTGAAGCTTTCTTT. The rearrangement joins TRBV2 to TRBJ1-1; D perhaps matches TRBD1 (5 bases). Germline V gives CDR1 SNHLY, CDR2 FYNNEI. Trimming took 7 bases from V and 4 from J, leaving 13 bases between them. The length of the CDR3 is 13 residues.

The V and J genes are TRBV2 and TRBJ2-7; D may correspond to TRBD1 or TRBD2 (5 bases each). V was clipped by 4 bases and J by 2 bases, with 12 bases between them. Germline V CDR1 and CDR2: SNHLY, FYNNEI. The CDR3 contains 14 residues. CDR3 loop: CASSVAGRTYEQYF. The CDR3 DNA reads TGTGCCAGCAGTGTGGCAGGGAGAACCTACGAGCAGTACTTC.

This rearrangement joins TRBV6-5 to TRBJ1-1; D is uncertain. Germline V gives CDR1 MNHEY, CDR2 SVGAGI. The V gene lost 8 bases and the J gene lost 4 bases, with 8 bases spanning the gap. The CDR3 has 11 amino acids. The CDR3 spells CASRGGTEAFF. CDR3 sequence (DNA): TGTGCCAGCCGCGGTGGCACTGAAGCTTTCTTT.